This TCR beta chain was sequenced in a study of T cell responses to AZD1222 COVID-19 vaccine. Study conclusions and caveats: Baseline seropositivity characterized only a handful of AZD1222 recipients. Nearly half of unique spike-specific TCRs reportedly avoided B.1.351 and B.1.1.7 mutated regions.

A note on this clone: What it binds is unknown.

The repertoire was sequenced with immunoSEQ multiplex PCR; TCRdb's copy has only in-frame clones and lacks some. Of more than 100,000 clones in the sample, 87% were seen once. The CDR3 covers 12 residues. Per germline, CDR1 LGHNA and CDR2 YNFKEQ. The V end was cut by 0 bases, the J end by 4 bases, with 1 base between. Here the sequenced sample was peripheral blood, taken on day 0 of AZD1222 vaccination. The source is an adult in good health. The genes are TRBV4-2 and TRBJ1-5, with D unresolved. The CDR3 region has the DNA TGTGCCAGCAGCCAAGAGAATCAGCCCCAGCATTTT. Translation gives CASSQENQPQHF.